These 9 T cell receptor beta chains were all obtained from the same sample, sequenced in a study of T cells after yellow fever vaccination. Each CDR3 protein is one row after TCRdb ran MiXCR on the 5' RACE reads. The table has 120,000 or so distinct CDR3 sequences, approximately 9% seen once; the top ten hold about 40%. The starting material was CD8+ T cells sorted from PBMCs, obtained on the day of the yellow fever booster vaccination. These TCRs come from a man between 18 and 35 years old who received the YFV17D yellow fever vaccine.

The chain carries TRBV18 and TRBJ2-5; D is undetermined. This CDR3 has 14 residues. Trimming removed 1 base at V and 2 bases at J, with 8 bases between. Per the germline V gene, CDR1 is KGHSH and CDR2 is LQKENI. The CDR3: CASSPRHLQETQYF. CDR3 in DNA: TGTGCCAGCTCACCACGGCACCTACAAGAGACCCAGTACTTC.

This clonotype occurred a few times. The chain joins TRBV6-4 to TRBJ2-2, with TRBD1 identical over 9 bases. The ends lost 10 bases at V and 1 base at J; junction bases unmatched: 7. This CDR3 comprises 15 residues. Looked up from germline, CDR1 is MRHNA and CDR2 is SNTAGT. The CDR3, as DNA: TGTGCCAACACACCGGGACAGGGGAACACCGGGGAGCTGTTTTTT. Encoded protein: CANTPGQGNTGELFF.

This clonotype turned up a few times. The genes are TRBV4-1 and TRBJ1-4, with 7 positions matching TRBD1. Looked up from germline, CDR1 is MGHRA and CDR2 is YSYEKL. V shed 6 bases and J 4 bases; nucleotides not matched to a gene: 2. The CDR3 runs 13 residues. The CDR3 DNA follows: TGCGCCAGCAGGGACAGGCATAATGAAAAACTGTTTTTT. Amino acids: CASRDRHNEKLFF.

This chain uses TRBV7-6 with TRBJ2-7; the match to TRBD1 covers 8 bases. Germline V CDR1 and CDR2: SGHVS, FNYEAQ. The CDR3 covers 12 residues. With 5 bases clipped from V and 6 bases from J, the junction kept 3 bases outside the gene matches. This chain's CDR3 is CASSRTGLEQYF. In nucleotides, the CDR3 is TGTGCCAGCAGCCGGACAGGGCTCGAGCAGTACTTC.

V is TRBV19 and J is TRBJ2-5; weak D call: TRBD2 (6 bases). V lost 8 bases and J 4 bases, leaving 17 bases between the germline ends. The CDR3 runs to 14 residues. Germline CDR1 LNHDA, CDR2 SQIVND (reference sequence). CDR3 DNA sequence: TGTGCCAGTCAGACCCGCGCCGGGGGAGAGACCCAGTACTTC. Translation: CASQTRAGGETQYF.

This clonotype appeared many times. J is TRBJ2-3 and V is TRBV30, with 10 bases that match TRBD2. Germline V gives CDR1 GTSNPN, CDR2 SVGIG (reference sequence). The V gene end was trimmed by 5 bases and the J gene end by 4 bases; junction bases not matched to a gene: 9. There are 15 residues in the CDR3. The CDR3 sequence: CAWAPGLATPDTQYF. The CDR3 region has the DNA TGTGCCTGGGCTCCGGGACTAGCGACCCCAGATACGCAGTATTTT.

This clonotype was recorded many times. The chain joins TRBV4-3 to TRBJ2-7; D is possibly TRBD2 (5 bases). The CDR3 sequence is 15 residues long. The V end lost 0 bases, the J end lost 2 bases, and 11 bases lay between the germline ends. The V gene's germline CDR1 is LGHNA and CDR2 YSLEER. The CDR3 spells CASSQDWLAAYEQYF. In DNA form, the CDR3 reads TGCGCCAGCAGCCAAGATTGGCTAGCCGCCTACGAGCAGTACTTC.

The CDR3 is CSVEKANTGELFF. The CDR3 DNA is TGCAGCGTTGAAAAGGCGAACACCGGGGAGCTGTTTTTT. The chain couples TRBV29-1 to TRBJ2-2; D is undetermined. V was shortened by 2 bases and J by 0 bases, with 4 bases between the two germline ends. CDR1 is SQVTM, CDR2 ANQGSEA, per germline. The CDR3 has 13 amino acids.

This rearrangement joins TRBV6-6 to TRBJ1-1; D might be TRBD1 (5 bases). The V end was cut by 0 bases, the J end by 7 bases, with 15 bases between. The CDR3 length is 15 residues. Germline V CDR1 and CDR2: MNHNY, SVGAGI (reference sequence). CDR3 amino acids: CASSYSPGARLEAFF. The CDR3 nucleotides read TGTGCCAGCAGTTACTCCCCCGGGGCAAGGCTTGAAGCTTTCTTT.